Shown below are 30 T cell receptor beta chains from a single sample sequenced in a study of blood T cells in healthy people across ages. Using a J-beta primer mix together with a sample-barcoded 5' primer, a second PCR was run for roughly 6 to 11 cycles. TCRdb reprocessed the 5' RACE reads with MiXCR, giving one entry per CDR3 protein. The data show roughly 830,000 distinct CDR3 sequences, 62% seen once. The sample was blood. Every receptor here comes from a man aged 25 to 40 in good health.

V and J are TRBV3-1 and TRBJ2-4, with 7 bases identical to TRBD1. The tail of the sequence fits TRBJ2-7 better, so the J call may be wrong. This CDR3 has 16 residues. Germline lookup yields CDR1 LGHDT and CDR2 YNNKEL (reference sequence). This CDR3 reads CASSQTGDRRSYEQYF. The CDR3 coding sequence is TGTGCCAGCAGCCAAACAGGGGATCGGCGCTCCTACGAGCAGTACTTC.

This chain joins TRBV7-9 and TRBJ2-7; tentatively, D is TRBD2 (6 bases). The CDR3 runs to 17 residues. Germline-derived CDR1 and CDR2 are SEHNR and FQNEAQ (reference sequence). The V end was cut by 5 bases, the J end by 1 base, with 21 bases between. CDR3 DNA sequence: TGTGCCAGCAGCCCACGGACCGCAAAGGGACTGTCCTACGAGCAGTACTTC. Residues: CASSPRTAKGLSYEQYF.

The genes are TRBV28 and TRBJ2-7; D tentatively fits TRBD1 or TRBD2 (5 bases each). Germline V gives CDR1 MDHEN, CDR2 SYDVKM. The CDR3 is made up of 13 amino acids. Trimming took 5 bases from V and 5 from J, leaving 13 bases between them. DNA of the CDR3: TGTGCCAGCAGTCGTCCGGGACGGAACGAGCAGTACTTC. Translated, it gives CASSRPGRNEQYF.

V is TRBV27 and J is TRBJ2-1, with unresolved D. This CDR3 comprises 16 residues. The V and J ends lost 5 bases and 4 bases respectively, with 18 bases between them. Germline V gene sequence: CDR1 MNHEY, CDR2 SMNVEV (reference sequence). The CDR3 region is CASSPLARSTYNEQFF. As DNA, the CDR3 is TGTGCCAGCAGTCCCCTGGCTCGGTCTACTTACAATGAGCAGTTCTTC.

The chain combines TRBV29-1 with TRBJ1-3; tentatively, D is TRBD1 (6 bases). Germline V gene sequence: CDR1 SQVTM, CDR2 ANQGSEA. This CDR3 region has 14 residues. Trimming took off 6 bases at V and 0 bases at J, with 12 bases between the two ends. The CDR3 DNA sequence: TGCAGCGTAGACTGGGACAACTCTGGAAACACCATATATTTT. Translated, it gives CSVDWDNSGNTIYF.

CDR3 region: CASSKLAGGSYEQYF. The CDR3, as DNA: TGTGCCAGCAGTAAACTAGCGGGGGGCTCCTACGAGCAGTACTTC. The chain links TRBV12-3 or TRBV12-4 to TRBJ2-7; the match to TRBD2 covers 12 bases. J gave up 0 bases and V 5 bases, and 2 bases lay outside the gene matches. The CDR3 length is 15 residues.

The CDR3, as DNA: TGCAGTGCTAGCAGGGTTCTAAACGAGCAGTACTTC. Its translation is CSASRVLNEQYF. The V call is TRBV20-1, the J call TRBJ2-7; perhaps TRBD1 as D (5 bases). The germline V gene encodes CDR1 DFQATT and CDR2 SNEGSKA (reference sequence). Trimming removed 3 bases from V and 5 bases from J, with 11 bases in between. This CDR3 contains 12 residues.

The rearrangement uses TRBV12-3 or TRBV12-4 and TRBJ2-5; TRBD2 aligns across 7 bases. This CDR3 contains 20 residues. This CDR3 is CAHQAGVIGVRGVLQETQYF. CDR3 nucleotide sequence: TGTGCTCACCAAGCCGGGGTAATCGGGGTCCGGGGGGTTCTCCAAGAGACCCAGTACTTC.

This clonotype turned up a few times. The CDR3 protein is CASSLAGRRWEQYF. CDR3 nucleotides: TGTGCCAGCAGCTTAGCCGGCCGACGCTGGGAGCAGTACTTC. The V gene is TRBV13, the J gene TRBJ2-7; D gene uncertain. V lost 1 base to trimming and J lost 7 bases, with 14 bases between them. The CDR3 totals 14 residues. Germline V gene sequence: CDR1 PRHDT, CDR2 FYEKMQ (reference sequence).

The chain has TRBV3-1 and TRBJ2-1; 11 positions match TRBD2. Germline CDR1 is LGHDT and CDR2 is YNNKEL (reference sequence). Losses at the gene ends were 4 bases for V and 0 bases for J; bases not matched to a gene: 8. The CDR3 length is 18 residues. The CDR3 is CASSRLAGQLSSYNEQFF. Written as DNA, the CDR3 is TGTGCCAGCAGCCGACTAGCGGGGCAGCTTAGCTCCTACAATGAGCAGTTCTTC.

In its sample, this clonotype was seen once. The gene calls are TRBV12-1 and TRBJ2-1; TRBD2 reflects the table's D call only, with no check against the DNA. TRBV12-1 is a known pseudogene. The CDR3 length is 17 residues. The chain's CDR3 is CASSFGPGLAPYNEQFF. For the CDR3, the DNA is TGTGCCAGCAGCTTTGGACCGGGACTAGCCCCCTACAATGAGCAGTTCTTC.

The J gene is TRBJ2-4, the V gene TRBV7-9; a possible D gene is TRBD1 (7 bases). The CDR3 totals 15 residues. The germline V and J ends were trimmed by 1 base and 7 bases, with 14 bases remaining between them. CDR1 is SEHNR, CDR2 FQNEAQ, per germline (reference sequence). The CDR3 spells CASSLEGGGLNIQYF. CDR3 coding DNA: TGTGCCAGCAGCTTAGAAGGAGGGGGCCTCAACATTCAGTACTTC.

This clonotype was seen a few times. This sequence joins TRBV4-3 and TRBJ2-5, with 8 positions matching TRBD2. The length of the CDR3 is 15 residues. Germline V gives CDR1 LGHNA, CDR2 YSLEER. V lost 1 base, J lost 5 bases, and 6 bases stayed unmatched. The CDR3 DNA follows: TGCGCCAGCAGCCAAGGCGGAACGGGGGGGGAGACCCAGTACTTC. Translating it yields CASSQGGTGGETQYF.

This clonotype has a single count. This chain's CDR3 is CASSQFSVDGYTF. The DNA for the CDR3 is TGTGCCAGCAGCCAATTTTCCGTCGATGGCTACACCTTC. The chain links TRBV16 to TRBJ1-2; D not certain. In germline, CDR1 is KGHSY, CDR2 FQNENV. The CDR3 contains 13 residues. Deletions cut 1 base from V and 6 bases from J, with 9 bases between.

The J gene is TRBJ1-1, the V gene TRBV7-2; D is unclear. The germline V and J ends were trimmed by 3 bases and 4 bases, with 12 bases remaining between them. Germline V gene sequence: CDR1 SGHTA, CDR2 FQGNSA. This CDR3 has 14 residues. CDR3 nucleotides: TGTGCCAGCAGCTTGAGGGTATCGGGCACTGAAGCTTTCTTT. It encodes CASSLRVSGTEAFF.

CDR3 sequence: CAAEDTGHEQYF. Written as DNA, the CDR3 is TGTGCAGCAGAAGACACTGGCCACGAGCAGTACTTC. The chain recombines TRBV10-3 with TRBJ2-4, with D hard to call. The J call may be faulty, since TRBJ2-7 better matches the DNA end. Germline V gene lookup returns CDR1 ENHRY and CDR2 SYGVKD. The CDR3 has 12 amino acids.

The genes are TRBV7-3 and TRBJ2-1, with D possibly matching TRBD2 (7 bases). This CDR3 comprises 15 residues. Trimming took off 3 bases at V and 4 bases at J, with 13 bases between the two ends. Germline V CDR1 and CDR2: SGHTA, FQGTGA. This chain's CDR3 is CASSFGGGRYNEQFF. CDR3 nucleotide sequence: TGTGCCAGCAGCTTCGGCGGGGGCCGATACAATGAGCAGTTCTTC.

The chain carries TRBV6-5 and TRBJ2-1, with 7 bases matching TRBD1. Germline V gene lookup returns CDR1 MNHEY and CDR2 SVGAGI. V gave up 6 bases and J gave up 2 bases; unmatched junction bases: 7. The CDR3 covers 15 residues. The CDR3 spells CASSQQGVAYNEQFF. CDR3 sequence (DNA): TGTGCCAGCAGCCAGCAGGGGGTCGCCTACAATGAGCAGTTCTTC.

The V and J genes are TRBV28 and TRBJ2-1, with 12 bases lining up with TRBD2. J lost 6 bases, V lost 2 bases, and 8 bases had no gene match. CDR3 size: 17 residues. The V gene's germline CDR1 is MDHEN and CDR2 SYDVKM. The CDR3 DNA reads TGTGCCAGCAGTTTAGTGGCTAGCGGGGGGGCCCGCAATGAGCAGTTCTTC. Its protein is CASSLVASGGARNEQFF.

This chain uses TRBV28 with TRBJ2-1, with D possibly matching TRBD2 (7 bases). V was pared by 4 bases and J by 8 bases, with 27 bases between. Germline V gene sequence: CDR1 MDHEN, CDR2 SYDVKM. The CDR3 is 18 residues long. CDR3 sequence: CASSSRSGGKRRSDEQFF. CDR3 DNA sequence: TGTGCCAGCAGTTCTAGGTCGGGGGGCAAACGAAGGAGCGATGAGCAGTTCTTC.

This chain joins TRBV30 and TRBJ2-5, with D maybe TRBD2 (6 bases). V lost 3 bases and J 1 base, leaving 12 bases between the germline ends. The CDR3 runs to 14 residues. CDR1 and CDR2 (germline): GTSNPN, SVGIG (reference sequence). The chain's CDR3 is CAWRLSGSQETQYF. The CDR3 DNA reads TGTGCCTGGAGACTTAGCGGCAGCCAAGAGACCCAGTACTTC. Full variable domain (missing parts from reference TRBV30 and TRBJ2-5): SQTIHQWPATLVQPVGSPLSLECTVEGTSNPNLYWYRQAAGRGLQLLFYSVGIGQISSEVPQNLSASRPQDRQFILSSKKLLLSDSGFYLCAWRLSGSQETQYFGPGTRLLVL.

This rearrangement joins TRBV29-1 to TRBJ2-2; TRBD1 agrees at 7 bases. The junction had 11 bases not matched to a gene; V was cut back by 0 bases and J by 4 bases. The CDR3 extends over 17 amino acids. CDR1 SQVTM and CDR2 ANQGSEA come from the germline V gene. CDR3 loop: CSVEDSDTGVITGELFF. CDR3 nucleotides: TGCAGCGTTGAAGATTCGGATACAGGGGTCATCACCGGGGAGCTGTTTTTT.

This clonotype came up a few times. This chain joins TRBV28 and TRBJ1-5, with D possibly matching TRBD1 (6 bases). The germline gives CDR1 MDHEN, CDR2 SYDVKM. This CDR3 is built from 15 residues. Between the trimmed V and J ends, which lost 5 bases and 2 bases, there was a span of 13 bases. The chain's CDR3 is CASSLGGRGNQPQHF. The CDR3 DNA is TGTGCCAGCAGTCTAGGGGGACGGGGCAATCAGCCCCAGCATTTT.

This clonotype was found a few times. This chain joins TRBV5-5 and TRBJ1-5; D is perhaps TRBD1 (6 bases). V lost 2 bases to trimming and J lost 2 bases, with 17 bases between them. Germline CDR1 reads SGHKS; CDR2 reads YYEKEE (reference sequence). CDR3 length: 17 amino acids. This CDR3 reads CASSLKRQADGNQPQHF. CDR3 DNA sequence: TGTGCCAGCAGCTTAAAGAGACAGGCAGATGGCAATCAGCCCCAGCATTTT.

This clonotype has just a few counts. The rearrangement joins TRBV7-2 to TRBJ1-5; no definite D call. The ends were cut back, 4 bases at V and 5 bases at J, with 18 bases in the middle. Germline V gene lookup returns CDR1 SGHTA and CDR2 FQGNSA. The length of the CDR3 is 16 residues. The CDR3 loop reads CASSSSGQQDHQPQHF. The CDR3 DNA reads as TGTGCCAGCAGCTCCTCGGGCCAGCAAGACCATCAGCCCCAGCATTTT.

This clonotype was detected a few times. The chain combines TRBV18 with TRBJ2-6; D might be TRBD1 (5 bases). With 5 bases removed from V and 3 bases from J, the gap between germline ends came to 8 bases. The CDR3 runs 14 residues. CDR1 and CDR2 from the germline V gene are KGHSH and LQKENI. The CDR3 bases are TGTGCCAGCTCAACAGGTAGTGGGGCCAACGTCCTGACTTTC. The encoded protein is CASSTGSGANVLTF.

The rearrangement uses TRBV7-2 and TRBJ2-7; no clear D. The ends were cut back, 1 base at V and 2 bases at J, with 9 bases in the middle. CDR1 and CDR2 from the germline V gene are SGHTA and FQGNSA. The CDR3 is made up of 14 amino acids. The DNA for the CDR3 is TGTGCCAGCAGCTTAGATGGGCAAGCCTACGAGCAGTACTTC. Translating gives CASSLDGQAYEQYF.

This clonotype showed up just a few times. The J gene is TRBJ2-1, the V gene TRBV29-1, with D unresolved. This CDR3 is built from 13 residues. CDR1 SQVTM and CDR2 ANQGSEA come from the germline V gene. V was shortened by 5 bases and J by 2 bases, with 10 bases between the two germline ends. The CDR3 coding sequence is TGCAGCGTTCTGGGCGGAACCTACAATGAGCAGTTCTTC. Translated: CSVLGGTYNEQFF.

This chain joins TRBV15 and TRBJ1-6; weak D call: TRBD1 (5 bases). There are 14 residues in the CDR3. The V gene lost 5 bases and the J gene lost 1 base, with 6 bases spanning the gap. Germline assignment: CDR1 LNHNV and CDR2 YYDKDF (reference sequence). In nucleotides, the CDR3 is TGTGCCACCAGCGGGGCTTCCTATAATTCACCCCTCCACTTT. This encodes CATSGASYNSPLHF.

V usage is TRBV4-3 and J usage is TRBJ2-4; 8 bases are a match to TRBD1. Per germline, CDR1 LGHNA and CDR2 YSLEER. V trimming: 4 bases; J trimming: 8 bases; junction bases outside the gene matches: 10. The CDR3 totals 15 residues. The CDR3 protein is CASSRMTGEGDIQYF. For the CDR3, the DNA is TGCGCCAGCAGCCGAATGACAGGGGAAGGGGACATTCAGTACTTC.